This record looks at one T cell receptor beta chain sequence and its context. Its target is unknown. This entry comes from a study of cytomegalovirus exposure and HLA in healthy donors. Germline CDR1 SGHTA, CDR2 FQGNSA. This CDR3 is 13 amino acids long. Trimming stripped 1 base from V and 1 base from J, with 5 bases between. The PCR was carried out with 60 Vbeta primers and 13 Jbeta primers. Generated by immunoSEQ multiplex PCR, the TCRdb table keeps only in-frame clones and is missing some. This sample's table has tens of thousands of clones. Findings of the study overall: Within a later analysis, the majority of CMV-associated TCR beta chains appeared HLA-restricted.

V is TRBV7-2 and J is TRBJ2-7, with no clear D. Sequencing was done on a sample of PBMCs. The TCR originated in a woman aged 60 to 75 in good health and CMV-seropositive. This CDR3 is CASSLGLSYEQYF. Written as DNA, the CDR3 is TGTGCCAGCAGCTTAGGACTTTCCTACGAGCAGTACTTC.